Below are 22 T cell receptor beta chains sequenced from a single sample in a study of cytotoxic CD8 clonotypes in ibrutinib-treated CLL. Produced via immunoSEQ multiplex PCR; TCRdb's table is partial and in-frame only. The repertoire has tens of thousands of clones, around 52% of them found once; the top ten carry about 15%. This specimen was PBMCs, taken after 12 months of ibrutinib treatment. Receptor source: a human donor with chronic lymphocytic leukemia.

This clone was picked up a small number of times. The chain carries TRBV5-1 and TRBJ1-6, with 12 bases matching TRBD1. Germline V gives CDR1 SGHRS, CDR2 YFSETQ. V trimming: 2 bases; J trimming: 12 bases; junction bases outside the gene matches: 6. CDR3 length: 15 residues. The CDR3 loop is CASSLGTGGTLPLHF. CDR3 sequence (DNA): TGCGCCAGCAGCTTAGGGACAGGGGGCACCTTACCCCTCCACTTT.

This chain joins TRBV2 and TRBJ1-4; TRBD1 is a possible D gene (6 bases). The germline V gene has CDR1 SNHLY and CDR2 FYNNEI. The germline V and J ends were trimmed by 5 bases and 4 bases, with 14 bases remaining between them. The CDR3 runs 15 residues. The CDR3 reads CASSTQGSINEKLFF. Here the CDR3 DNA reads TGTGCCAGCAGTACTCAGGGGTCGATTAATGAAAAACTGTTTTTT.

The J gene is TRBJ1-1, the V gene TRBV29-1; D not resolved. Germline CDR1 and CDR2: SQVTM and ANQGSEA. V gave up 6 bases and J gave up 7 bases, with 18 bases separating them. CDR3 length equals 13 residues. DNA of the CDR3: TGCAGCGTAAGGACTGGAGGGATGAATGAAGCTTTCTTT. This gives the protein CSVRTGGMNEAFF.

J is TRBJ1-5 and V is TRBV19; D possibly corresponds to TRBD1 (6 bases). The CDR3 runs 14 residues. Germline V gene lookup returns CDR1 LNHDA and CDR2 SQIVND (reference sequence). V lost 5 bases to trimming and J lost 5 bases, with 13 bases between them. This chain's CDR3 is CASSLSQGHQPQHF. In nucleotides, the CDR3 is TGTGCCAGTAGTCTGTCCCAGGGGCATCAGCCCCAGCATTTT.

This chain links TRBV5-1 with TRBJ2-2; no clear D. The germline V and J ends were trimmed by 4 bases and 6 bases, with 13 bases remaining between them. The CDR3 runs 14 residues. The germline CDR1 and CDR2 sequences are SGHRS and YFSETQ. The CDR3 DNA sequence: TGCGCCAGCAGCATCACACCCTTCTCCGGGGAGCTGTTTTTT. Protein product: CASSITPFSGELFF.

The chain employs TRBV25-1 and TRBJ1-1; D not resolved. Germline assignment: CDR1 MGHDK and CDR2 SYGVNS. Between the trimmed V and J ends, which lost 1 base and 0 bases, there was a span of 9 bases. The CDR3 runs 15 residues. CDR3 sequence reads: CASSEFGIMNTEAFF. CDR3 nucleotides: TGTGCCAGCAGTGAATTTGGAATCATGAACACTGAAGCTTTCTTT. The complete variable domain, with remaining parts taken from reference TRBV25-1 and TRBJ1-1, reads EADIYQTPRYLVIGTGKKITLECSQTMGHDKMYWYQQDPGMELHLIHYSYGVNSTEKGDLSSESTVSRIRTEHFPLTLESARPSHTSQYLCASSEFGIMNTEAFFGQGTRLTVV.

The genes are TRBV27 and TRBJ1-5; a weak D match, TRBD1 (5 bases). The CDR3 spans 18 residues. V was pared by 6 bases and J by 0 bases, with 21 bases between. CDR1 MNHEY and CDR2 SMNVEV come from the germline V gene (reference sequence). The CDR3 loop reads CASRPPSGRIDSNQPQHF. For the CDR3, the DNA is TGTGCCAGCAGGCCCCCCTCGGGACGGATTGATAGCAATCAGCCCCAGCATTTT.

The rearrangement uses TRBV10-3 and TRBJ2-5; the D is unclear. This CDR3 has 13 amino acids. Trimming removed 4 bases from V and 4 bases from J, with 10 bases in between. Germline V gene sequence: CDR1 ENHRY, CDR2 SYGVKD. Here the CDR3 reads CAISGKVGETQYF. For the CDR3, the DNA is TGTGCCATCAGTGGAAAGGTAGGAGAGACCCAGTACTTC.

The genes are TRBV18 and TRBJ2-6, with D possibly TRBD2 on 5 matching bases. The CDR3 sequence is 15 residues long. Germline CDR1 and CDR2: KGHSH and LQKENI. Trimming shortened V by 6 bases and J by 3 bases, and 12 bases separated the two germline ends. CDR3 nucleotides: TGTGCCAGCTCCCCCGGACTGGATGGGGCCAACGTCCTGACTTTC. Protein: CASSPGLDGANVLTF.

This rearrangement joins TRBV5-1 to TRBJ2-2, with D perhaps assigned TRBD1 or TRBD2 (5 bases each). The CDR3 runs 14 residues. The V gene's germline CDR1 is SGHRS and CDR2 YFSETQ. V was cut by 3 bases and J by 9 bases, with 15 bases left in between. The CDR3 bases are TGCGCCAGCAGCTCCTCGCAGGGACGTAGGGAGCTGTTTTTT. Translated: CASSSSQGRRELFF.

This clone has just a few counts. This chain joins TRBV5-4 and TRBJ2-5, with TRBD2 matching over 8 bases. The V and J ends lost 4 bases and 5 bases, in that order; junction bases with no gene match: 10. There are 15 residues in the CDR3. The germline V gene encodes CDR1 SGHNT and CDR2 YYREEE (reference sequence). Here the CDR3 DNA reads TGTGCCAGCAGCCTAGCAGCGGGAGCTGGGGAGACCCAGTACTTC. Translating gives CASSLAAGAGETQYF.

The rearrangement uses TRBV7-9 and TRBJ2-5; D unresolved. The germline CDR1 and CDR2 sequences are SEHNR and FQNEAQ (reference sequence). CDR3 size: 14 residues. Between the trimmed V and J ends, which lost 1 base and 1 base, there was a span of 7 bases. This CDR3 reads CASSLVGLQETQYF. The CDR3 coding sequence is TGTGCCAGCAGCTTAGTCGGCCTCCAAGAGACCCAGTACTTC.

There are a few counts of this clone. This rearrangement joins TRBV28 to TRBJ1-4; 9 bases align to TRBD1. This CDR3 is built from 14 residues. V lost 8 bases, J lost 5 bases, and 6 bases stayed unmatched. Germline V CDR1 and CDR2: MDHEN, SYDVKM. The CDR3 protein is CASVDRGENEKLFF. CDR3 DNA: TGTGCCAGCGTGGACAGGGGAGAGAATGAAAAACTGTTTTTT. Complete variable domain (other parts from reference TRBV28 and TRBJ1-4): DVKVTQSSRYLVKRTGEKVFLECVQDMDHENMFWYRQDPGLGLRLIYFSYDVKMKEKGDIPEGYSVSREKKERFSLILESASTNQTSMYLCASVDRGENEKLFFGSGTQLSVL.

This clone was counted between two and nine times. V gene TRBV6-1 combines with J gene TRBJ1-2; 8 bases map to TRBD1. V shed 6 bases and J 3 bases; nucleotides not matched to a gene: 3. From germline, CDR1 is MNHNS and CDR2 SASEGT. The CDR3 runs 13 residues. This CDR3 is CASSLDRDYGYTF. CDR3 in DNA: TGTGCCAGCAGCCTGGACAGGGACTATGGCTACACCTTC.

The chain is built from TRBV5-4 and TRBJ1-2; the D is unclear. Trimming stripped 1 base from V and 4 bases from J, with 11 bases between. This CDR3 contains 14 residues. In germline, CDR1 is SGHNT, CDR2 YYREEE (reference sequence). CDR3 loop: CASSLLGDGYGYTF. CDR3 nucleotide sequence: TGTGCCAGCAGCTTGTTGGGAGACGGCTATGGCTACACCTTC.

This clone was found once. The chain is built from TRBV14 and TRBJ2-7, with D uncertain. This CDR3 is built from 11 residues. The germline gives CDR1 SGHDN, CDR2 FVKESK. Trimming took 3 bases from V and 3 from J, leaving 3 bases between them. CDR3 nucleotides: TGTGCCAGCAGCCACCACTACGAGCAGTACTTC. It codes for CASSHHYEQYF.

This clone came up a few times. The CDR3, as DNA: TGCGCCAGCAGCTTGGACGGGGGCTACCAGCCCCAGCATTTT. Its translation is CASSLDGGYQPQHF. The chain joins TRBV5-1 to TRBJ1-5; maybe TRBD1 (6 bases). This CDR3 contains 14 residues. From germline, CDR1 is SGHRS and CDR2 YFSETQ. The V and J ends lost 0 bases and 7 bases respectively, with 11 bases between them.

This clone has a handful of counts. This is likely a read error, given that the CDR3 carries no conserved phenylalanine or tryptophan at its end. The limits of the CDR3 on the DNA are not certain, so only TCRdb's listed CDR3 is given. The chain carries TRBV5-1 and TRBJ1-1. Germline-derived CDR1 and CDR2 are SGHRS and YFSETQ. From its first to its last residue, the CDR3 has 12 amino acids. The CDR3 sequence is CASSLDYVGEKG.

Concerning this clone: This CDR3 is also generated by other DNA sequences in the sample. The chain links TRBV28 to TRBJ2-7, with 8 bases identical to TRBD2. Germline CDR1 MDHEN, CDR2 SYDVKM. Trimming took 5 bases from V and 5 from J; bases not matched to a gene: 8. The CDR3 sequence is 14 residues long. CDR3: CASSPGGRGHEQYF. CDR3 nucleotide sequence: TGTGCCAGCAGTCCGGGGGGGCGCGGCCACGAGCAGTACTTC.

The rearrangement joins TRBV6-6 to TRBJ1-4; no clear D. Germline V lookup: CDR1 MNHNY, CDR2 SVGAGI (reference sequence). V lost 4 bases to trimming and J lost 3 bases, with 6 bases between them. The CDR3 extends over 13 amino acids. DNA of the CDR3: TGTGCCAGCAGTTTAGTGGCTAATGAAAAACTGTTTTTT. Protein product: CASSLVANEKLFF.

This clone has a handful of counts. V gene TRBV5-1 combines with J gene TRBJ2-3; D might be TRBD2 (5 bases). The CDR3 is 15 amino acids. V was shortened by 4 bases and J by 2 bases, with 14 bases between the two germline ends. Germline V lookup: CDR1 SGHRS, CDR2 YFSETQ. CDR3 region: CASSRASRDTDTQYF. The CDR3 DNA reads TGCGCCAGCAGCAGAGCTAGCAGAGACACAGATACGCAGTATTTT.

The CDR3 loop is CASTIGFSGTFQETQYF. The CDR3 region has the DNA TGTGCCAGCACAATTGGTTTTAGCGGGACCTTCCAAGAGACCCAGTACTTC. This chain uses TRBV7-9 with TRBJ2-5, with 8 bases that match TRBD2. CDR3 length: 17 amino acids. The V and J ends lost 7 bases and 1 base, in that order; junction bases with no gene match: 14. Germline loops: CDR1 SEHNR, CDR2 FQNEAQ (reference sequence).